Shown below are 29 T cell receptor beta chains from a single sample sequenced in a study of blood T cell repertoires in COVID-19. Clones were sequenced by immunoSEQ multiplex PCR, and TCRdb holds only the in-frame ones, with some missing. The data contain 250,000 or so clones, about 80% of them singletons. The sample comprised PBMCs or T cells enriched from blood (not recorded which). The receptor set was obtained from a man between 45 and 60 years old who had recovered from COVID-19.

This clone has only one observation. The gene calls are TRBV18 and TRBJ1-2; TRBD1 agrees at 8 bases. Germline CDR1 reads KGHSH; CDR2 reads LQKENI. V was pared by 3 bases and J by 2 bases, with 5 bases of the junction left unmatched. The CDR3 loop spans 15 amino acids. CDR3 loop: CASSPRQGRNYGYTF. In nucleotides, the CDR3 is TGTGCCAGCTCACCGCGACAGGGGCGAAACTATGGCTACACCTTC.

The chain carries TRBV2 and TRBJ1-1; D is unresolved. The germline CDR1 and CDR2 sequences are SNHLY and FYNNEI. The CDR3 contains 15 residues. Trimming shortened V by 4 bases and J by 4 bases, and 16 bases separated the two germline ends. The DNA of the CDR3 is TGTGCCAGCAGTGTTGGGCTTATGAGGGCCACTGAAGCTTTCTTT. This gives the protein CASSVGLMRATEAFF.

There are a few counts of this clone. The gene calls are TRBV7-2 and TRBJ2-5; possibly TRBD1 for D (5 bases). Germline V CDR1 and CDR2: SGHTA, FQGNSA. The V gene lost 5 bases and the J gene lost 5 bases, with 15 bases spanning the gap. The CDR3 has 14 amino acids. The chain's CDR3 is CASSHPWGWETQYF. The DNA for the CDR3 is TGTGCCAGCAGCCACCCCTGGGGCTGGGAGACCCAGTACTTC.

The chain uses TRBV4-2 and TRBJ2-5, with 8 bases that match TRBD2. The junction had 11 bases not matched to a gene; V was cut back by 0 bases and J by 2 bases. This CDR3 has 18 residues. The V gene's germline CDR1 is LGHNA and CDR2 YNFKEQ. Here the CDR3 reads CASSQEFQGGGTQETQYF. The CDR3 DNA reads TGTGCCAGCAGCCAAGAATTTCAGGGCGGGGGGACACAAGAGACCCAGTACTTC.

V and J are TRBV28 and TRBJ1-1; D call uncertain. This CDR3 has 14 residues. Between the trimmed V and J ends, which lost 5 bases and 8 bases, there was a span of 18 bases. Germline V gives CDR1 MDHEN, CDR2 SYDVKM. CDR3 sequence: CASSSVPFLPEAFF. The CDR3 DNA follows: TGTGCCAGCAGTAGTGTCCCGTTCCTACCCGAAGCTTTCTTT.

The chain joins TRBV12-3 or TRBV12-4 to TRBJ2-1; 7 bases match TRBD2. Trimming cost V 8 bases and J 5 bases; bases outside gene matches: 3. The CDR3 is made up of 12 amino acids. CDR3 in DNA: TGTGCCAGCGGGGGGGTCGACAATGAGCAGTTCTTC. This translates into CASGGVDNEQFF.

This sequence joins TRBV5-4 and TRBJ2-7; 13 nucleotides agree with TRBD2. The CDR3 is made up of 18 amino acids. Trimming at V came to 0 bases and at J to 5 bases, leaving 11 bases not matched to a gene. Germline CDR1 is SGHNT and CDR2 is YYREEE (reference sequence). The CDR3 DNA is TGTGCCAGCAGCTTGGACGGACTAGCGGGGGCCCTGGCAGACGAGCAGTACTTC. Translated: CASSLDGLAGALADEQYF.

As DNA, the CDR3 is TGTGCCGCCAGGACAGGCGGTAATTCACCCCTCCACTTT. Protein sequence: CAARTGGNSPLHF. The rearrangement uses TRBV10-3 and TRBJ1-6; 7 nucleotides match TRBD1. Trimming took 11 bases from V and 6 from J; bases not matched to a gene: 7. The V gene's germline CDR1 is ENHRY and CDR2 SYGVKD. The CDR3 is made up of 13 amino acids.

This clone has a single count. This rearrangement joins TRBV10-2 to TRBJ2-1, with D possibly being TRBD1 (5 bases). The CDR3 length is 16 residues. Per the germline V gene, CDR1 is WSHSY and CDR2 is SAAADI. Trimming left V 2 bases short and J 1 base short, with 12 bases between. CDR3: CASSEVLQGSYNEQFF. CDR3 DNA: TGCGCCAGCAGTGAGGTTCTCCAGGGATCCTACAATGAGCAGTTCTTC.

The chain's CDR3 is CASTVGGSGNTIYF. As DNA, the CDR3 is TGTGCCAGCACCGTGGGGGGCTCTGGAAACACCATATATTTT. V and J are TRBV25-1 and TRBJ1-3; D may be TRBD1 (5 bases). The length of the CDR3 is 14 residues. The V gene lost 7 bases and the J gene lost 0 bases, with 10 bases spanning the gap. Germline loops: CDR1 MGHDK, CDR2 SYGVNS. The full variable domain, completed using reference TRBV25-1 and TRBJ1-3, is EADIYQTPRYLVIGTGKKITLECSQTMGHDKMYWYQQDPGMELHLIHYSYGVNSTEKGDLSSESTVSRIRTEHFPLTLESARPSHTSQYLCASTVGGSGNTIYFGEGSWLTVV.

This clone was detected only once. The V and J genes are TRBV19 and TRBJ1-2; 9 bases match TRBD1. Germline CDR1 LNHDA, CDR2 SQIVND (reference sequence). V lost 5 bases to trimming and J lost 4 bases; unmatched junction nucleotides: 8. There are 15 residues in the CDR3. CDR3 coding DNA: TGTGCCAGTAGTCCCCCGGCGACAGGGGGCTATGGCTACACCTTC. It yields the protein CASSPPATGGYGYTF.

The chain joins TRBV30 to TRBJ1-2; D uncertain. Germline V CDR1 and CDR2: GTSNPN, SVGIG (reference sequence). The CDR3 extends over 11 amino acids. V lost 6 bases and J lost 5, with 10 bases in between. This CDR3 is CACARGYGYTF. CDR3 in DNA: TGTGCCTGCGCCCGGGGATATGGCTACACCTTC.

The chain couples TRBV7-8 to TRBJ1-2, with TRBD1 identical over 11 bases. This CDR3 spans 16 amino acids. Trimming removed 5 bases from V and 7 bases from J; junction bases left unmatched: 12. Germline V gene data show CDR1 as SGHVS and CDR2 as FQNEAQ. The CDR3 sequence is CASSPRTGTGGLGYTF. The CDR3 DNA is TGTGCCAGCAGCCCCCGGACCGGGACAGGGGGTCTTGGCTACACCTTC. Variable domain in full (rest from reference TRBV7-8 and TRBJ1-2): GAGVSQSPRYKVAKRGQDVALRCDPISGHVSLFWYQQALGQGPEFLTYFQNEAQLDKSGLPSDRFFAERPEGSVSTLKIQRTQQEDSAVYLCASSPRTGTGGLGYTFGSGTRLTVV.

This chain connects TRBV15 to TRBJ1-6, with D tentatively TRBD1 (6 bases). V was pared by 9 bases and J by 7 bases, with 16 bases between. CDR1 is LNHNV, CDR2 YYDKDF, per germline (reference sequence). This CDR3 contains 14 residues. The CDR3 loop reads CATARGGWNSPLHF. The CDR3 nucleotides are TGTGCCACTGCTCGGGGGGGCTGGAATTCACCCCTCCACTTT.

The CDR3 protein is CASSLTGVGSYEQYF. Written as DNA, the CDR3 is TGTGCCAGCAGTTTGACAGGGGTGGGATCCTACGAGCAGTACTTC. This sequence joins TRBV6-5 and TRBJ2-7; 8 bases align to TRBD1. Trimming took 4 bases from V and 1 from J; bases not matched to a gene: 6. This CDR3 comprises 15 residues. Germline V gene sequence: CDR1 MNHEY, CDR2 SVGAGI.

The rearrangement links TRBV7-9 to TRBJ1-6; TRBD1 matches 7 bases. CDR1 is SEHNR and CDR2 is FQNEAQ in the germline V gene (reference sequence). This CDR3 has 15 residues. Germline trimming cut 5 bases from V and 9 bases from J; bases unmatched to any gene: 10. CDR3 nucleotide sequence: TGTGCCAGCAGCCCGACCGGGACAGAGACTTCACCCCTCCACTTT. Translating gives CASSPTGTETSPLHF.

This chain uses TRBV27 with TRBJ2-7; 9 bases align to TRBD1. Germline CDR1 MNHEY, CDR2 SMNVEV (reference sequence). Trimming at V came to 6 bases and at J to 9 bases, leaving 12 bases not matched to a gene. CDR3 size: 14 residues. This CDR3 reads CASRGQGTSEGQYF. CDR3 nucleotides: TGTGCCAGCAGGGGACAGGGCACCTCGGAGGGGCAGTACTTC.

V usage is TRBV7-9 and J usage is TRBJ2-7, with 7 bases matching TRBD2. The ends lost 5 bases at V and 5 bases at J; junction bases unmatched: 9. CDR3 length: 14 residues. Germline CDR1 is SEHNR and CDR2 is FQNEAQ (reference sequence). CDR3 DNA: TGTGCCAGCAGCCCCCGGGGAGGGAGGCACGAGCAGTACTTC. It specifies CASSPRGGRHEQYF.

The V gene is TRBV7-9, the J gene TRBJ2-3, with D possibly TRBD2 on 5 matching bases. With 8 bases removed from V and 0 bases from J, the gap between germline ends came to 15 bases. Per the germline V gene, CDR1 is SEHNR and CDR2 is FQNEAQ (reference sequence). CDR3 length equals 15 residues. CDR3 region: CASLSRGGSTDTQYF. The CDR3 nucleotides are TGTGCCAGCCTGTCACGAGGCGGGAGCACAGATACGCAGTATTTT.

The rearrangement uses TRBV7-8 and TRBJ2-5; 7 bases are a match to TRBD2. The CDR3 is 14 residues long. Unmatched junction bases numbered 10, after V lost 3 bases and J lost 9 bases. CDR1 is SGHVS, CDR2 FQNEAQ, per germline. CDR3 coding DNA: TGTGCCAGCAGCTTTTCTAGCGGATCACGGGCCCAGTACTTC. Translation: CASSFSSGSRAQYF.

Sample share makes this clone medium-sized (0.01 to 0.1%). V gene TRBV6-5 combines with J gene TRBJ2-7, with 8 bases matching TRBD1. Germline V gene sequence: CDR1 MNHEY, CDR2 SVGAGI. The CDR3 has 15 residues. V gave up 6 bases and J gave up 2 bases; unmatched junction bases: 9. The CDR3 sequence: CASSLFQGATYEQYF. The CDR3 coding sequence is TGTGCCAGCAGCCTATTCCAGGGGGCGACCTACGAGCAGTACTTC.

The chain recombines TRBV5-1 with TRBJ1-2; tentatively, D is TRBD1 (6 bases). CDR1 and CDR2 from the germline V gene are SGHRS and YFSETQ. V was pared by 3 bases and J by 0 bases, with 9 bases between. The CDR3 is 14 amino acids. The CDR3 DNA is TGCGCCAGCAGCTCAGGGGCCGCTAACTATGGCTACACCTTC. As protein: CASSSGAANYGYTF.

This chain links TRBV7-9 with TRBJ1-6; possibly TRBD1 for D (5 bases). The germline V gene has CDR1 SEHNR and CDR2 FQNEAQ (reference sequence). V lost 4 bases, J lost 13 bases, and 11 bases lay in between. The CDR3 consists of 12 residues. For the CDR3, the DNA is TGTGCCAGCAGCTCCACACGACAGCCCCTCCACTTT. Encoded protein: CASSSTRQPLHF.

The sample holds many counts of this clone. This sequence joins TRBV9 and TRBJ2-7, with D perhaps TRBD2 (5 bases). The CDR3 contains 14 residues. Trimming stripped 1 base from V and 3 bases from J, with 11 bases between. Germline CDR1 reads SGDLS; CDR2 reads YYNGEE. The chain's CDR3 is CASSVYIGSYEQYF. CDR3 in DNA: TGTGCCAGCAGCGTATACATAGGGAGCTACGAGCAGTACTTC.

The chain employs TRBV18 and TRBJ2-1, with 8 bases identical to TRBD2. Germline V gene lookup returns CDR1 KGHSH and CDR2 LQKENI. Trimming cost V 4 bases and J 9 bases; bases outside gene matches: 17. The CDR3 loop spans 17 amino acids. The CDR3 DNA is TGTGCCAGCTCACTCTCATTGGTCGGCGGGGGGTCTGGTGAGCAGTTCTTC. Encoded protein: CASSLSLVGGGSGEQFF.

The V gene is TRBV5-6, the J gene TRBJ2-3, with 7 nucleotides matching TRBD1. Per the germline V gene, CDR1 is SGHDT and CDR2 is YYEEEE. Trimming took 1 base from V and 6 from J; bases not matched to a gene: 2. CDR3 length: 13 residues. The DNA of the CDR3 is TGTGCCAGCAGCTTGACAGGGGCGGATACGCAGTATTTT. As protein: CASSLTGADTQYF.

J is TRBJ2-3 and V is TRBV5-1, with D uncertain. CDR1 SGHRS and CDR2 YFSETQ come from the germline V gene. The CDR3 length is 14 residues. V was cut by 0 bases and J by 5 bases, with 10 bases left in between. The CDR3 nucleotides read TGCGCCAGCAGCTTGGAGCACGGCGGAGATACGCAGTATTTT. It is translated as CASSLEHGGDTQYF.

The rearrangement links TRBV19 to TRBJ2-7; 8 positions agree with TRBD2. V shed 4 bases and J 0 bases; nucleotides not matched to a gene: 8. The CDR3 extends over 16 amino acids. CDR1 and CDR2 (germline): LNHDA, SQIVND (reference sequence). This chain's CDR3 is CASSSPGGTSSYEQYF. DNA for the CDR3: TGTGCCAGTAGTAGCCCGGGAGGGACCAGCTCCTACGAGCAGTACTTC.

The genes are TRBV5-1 and TRBJ2-1, with a possible D match to TRBD1 (5 bases). This CDR3 contains 14 residues. V was shortened by 5 bases and J by 2 bases, with 11 bases between the two germline ends. The germline CDR1 and CDR2 sequences are SGHRS and YFSETQ. CDR3 sequence: CASSAGNTYNEQFF. The CDR3 nucleotides are TGCGCCAGCAGTGCAGGGAATACCTACAATGAGCAGTTCTTC.